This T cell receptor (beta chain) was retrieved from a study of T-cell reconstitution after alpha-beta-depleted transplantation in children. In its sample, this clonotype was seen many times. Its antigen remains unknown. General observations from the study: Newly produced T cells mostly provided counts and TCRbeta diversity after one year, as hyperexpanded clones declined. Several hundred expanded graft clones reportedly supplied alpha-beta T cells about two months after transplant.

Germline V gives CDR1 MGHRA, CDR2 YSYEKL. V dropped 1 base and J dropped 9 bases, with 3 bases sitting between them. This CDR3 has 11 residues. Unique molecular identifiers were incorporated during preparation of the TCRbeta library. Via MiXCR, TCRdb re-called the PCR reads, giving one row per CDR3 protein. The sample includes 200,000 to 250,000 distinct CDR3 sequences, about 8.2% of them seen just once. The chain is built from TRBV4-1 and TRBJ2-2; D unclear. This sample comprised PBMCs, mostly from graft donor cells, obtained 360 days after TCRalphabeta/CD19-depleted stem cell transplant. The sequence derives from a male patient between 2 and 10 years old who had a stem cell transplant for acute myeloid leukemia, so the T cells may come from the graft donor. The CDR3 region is CASSQGRELFF. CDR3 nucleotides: TGCGCCAGCAGCCAAGGAAGGGAGCTGTTTTTT.